These T cell receptor beta chains were read from a single sample in a study of post-analysis software for immune sequencing data. Via MiXCR, TCRdb re-called the PCR reads, giving one row per CDR3 protein. The sample contains 800,000 to 950,000 distinct CDR3 sequences, approximately 57% of which appear only once. Sequencing input: blood. These receptors originate from a girl between 10 and 17 years old with multiple sclerosis. The CDR3 runs from the conserved cysteine through the conserved F or W. D genes are given only for firm matches. The size of a clone is reported for some rows only, either as once, few or many, or as a class for expanded clones.

D	V	size	J	DNA	CDR3
TRBD2	TRBV3-1	few	TRBJ2-4	TGTGCCAGCAGCCAAGTCGGAGCGGGGGTAGCCAAAAACATTCAGTACTTC	CASSQVGAGVAKNIQYF
NA	TRBV27	NA	TRBJ1-6	TGTGCCAGCAGTTTAATGGGGACGGATAATTCACCCCTCCACTTT	CASSLMGTDNSPLHF
NA	TRBV6-1	NA	TRBJ2-1	TGTGCCAGCACGGTCCGGACTTCCAATGAGCAGTTCTTC	CASTVRTSNEQFF
NA	TRBV5-1	NA	TRBJ2-1	TGCGCCAGCAGCTTGACTTGGGATGAGCAGTTCTTC	CASSLTWDEQFF
NA	TRBV6-5	NA	TRBJ1-2	TGTGCCAGCTGCCCAGGGTCTAACTATGGCTACACCTTC	CASCPGSNYGYTF
NA	TRBV7-2	NA	TRBJ2-1	TGTGCCAGCAGCTTGGGGGGCCCAGGCTACAATGAGCAGTTCTTC	CASSLGGPGYNEQFF
TRBD1	TRBV5-1	few	TRBJ2-7	TGCGCCAGCAGTATACCGGGACAGGGGATCCACGAGCAGTACTTC	CASSIPGQGIHEQYF
NA	TRBV2	NA	TRBJ2-1	TGTGCCAGCAGTGATAGGACCCAGAGGGGGAATGAGCAGTTCTTC	CASSDRTQRGNEQFF
NA	TRBV5-1	NA	TRBJ2-5	TGCGCCAGCAGCTATTACCCAGGGGCAGGAGATCAATCGACCCAGTACTTC	CASSYYPGAGDQSTQYF
NA	TRBV12-3/TRBV12-4	NA	TRBJ1-2	TGTGCCAGCAGTTCCCGACCCTATGGCTACACCTTC	CASSSRPYGYTF
NA	TRBV4-1	few	TRBJ2-7	TGCGCCAGCAGCCAAGGCGGAACAAGCAGGGAGACTCAGTACTTC	CASSQGGTSRETQYF
TRBD2	TRBV5-6	once	TRBJ2-1	TGTGCCAGCGGCGCTCTAGCGGGGGACAATGAGCAGTTCTTC	CASGALAGDNEQFF
NA	TRBV6-5	once	TRBJ1-1	TGTGCCAGCAGTATCTCAGAGGGTAGGAACACTGAAGCTTTCTTT	CASSISEGRNTEAFF
NA	TRBV29-1	few	TRBJ2-3	TGCAGCGGTGTAGGTATGGATACGCAGTATTTT	CSGVGMDTQYF
NA	TRBV12-3/TRBV12-4	NA	TRBJ2-5	TGTGCCAGCAGTCAAAGGGAGCGAAACCAAGAGACCCAGTACTTC	CASSQRERNQETQYF
NA	TRBV12-3/TRBV12-4	few	TRBJ1-1	TGTGCCAGCAGTCTGACAGTTAGTAACACTGAAGCTTTCTTT	CASSLTVSNTEAFF
TRBD1	TRBV2	NA	TRBJ1-6	TGTGCCAGCAGTCCCCGGACAGGGGGTAATTCACCCCTCCACTTT	CASSPRTGGNSPLHF
TRBD1	TRBV10-3	NA	TRBJ1-5	TGTGCCATCAGTGAGGGATTCACAGGGGATAGCAATCAGCCCCAGCATTTT	CAISEGFTGDSNQPQHF
NA	TRBV20-1	few	TRBJ2-3	TGCAGTGTCACAGGGCCTTCCACAGATACGCAGTATTTT	CSVTGPSTDTQYF
NA	TRBV6-6	few	TRBJ1-5	TGTGCCAGCAGTACGAGGGACCGGGCCGCCGATCAGCCCCAGCATTTT	CASSTRDRAADQPQHF
NA	TRBV6-1	few	TRBJ2-3	TGTGCCAGCAGTGCCTCCGGAGGTGGAACGCAGTATTTT	CASSASGGGTQYF
NA	TRBV7-8	NA	TRBJ2-4	TGTGCCAGCAGCTTAGAGGGGGGGATGGCCAAAAACATTCAGTACTTC	CASSLEGGMAKNIQYF
NA	TRBV20-1	few	TRBJ2-1	TGCAGTGCTACGCCTTCCTACAATGAGCAGTTCTTC	CSATPSYNEQFF
NA	TRBV5-1	few	TRBJ1-1	TGCGCCAGCAGCACCGGACAGACTGTGAACACTGAAGCTTTCTTT	CASSTGQTVNTEAFF
NA	TRBV19	NA	TRBJ2-1	TGTGCCAGTAGTATACGGGAGACTCAGTACAATGAGCAGTTCTTC	CASSIRETQYNEQFF
TRBD1	TRBV29-1	NA	TRBJ1-2	TGCAGCGTCAAGACAGGGTTCTATGGCCACACCTTC	CSVKTGFYGHTF
NA	TRBV21-1	NA	TRBJ2-3	TGTGCCAGCAGCACTTCCGGGACAGGCACCACAGATACGCAGTATTTT	CASSTSGTGTTDTQYF
TRBD2	TRBV20-1	NA	TRBJ2-7	TGCAGTGCTAGATCGACTAGCGGGATGGCCTACGAGCAGTACTTC	CSARSTSGMAYEQYF
NA	TRBV20-1	many	TRBJ2-1	TGCAGTGCTCGGATCAGGGACTACAATGAGCAGTTCTTC	CSARIRDYNEQFF
NA	TRBV7-2	NA	TRBJ2-1	TGTGCCAGCACTCGGGGCGGGCGGGCCCACAATGAGCAGTTCTTC	CASTRGGRAHNEQFF
NA	TRBV6-1	NA	TRBJ1-5	TGTGCCAGCAGTGAGGGGGCCAGGGCGGGTCAGCCCCAGCATTTT	CASSEGARAGQPQHF
NA	TRBV7-3	NA	TRBJ2-3	TGTGCCAGCAGCTTTCTCGACAGCCCTTCTCTGGATACGCAGTATTTT	CASSFLDSPSLDTQYF
NA	TRBV12-3/TRBV12-4	few	TRBJ1-2	TGTGCCAGCAGTTTTTTGGCCACCCCCTATGGCTACACCTTC	CASSFLATPYGYTF
NA	TRBV21-1	NA	TRBJ2-7	TGTGCCAGCAGCTCCGGGACAGTACAGGACGAGCAGTACTTC	CASSSGTVQDEQYF
NA	TRBV10-3	NA	TRBJ2-1	TGTGCCATCACCCGAGGGCAGGGCCGCAATGAGCAGTTCTTC	CAITRGQGRNEQFF
TRBD2	TRBV7-2	NA	TRBJ2-5	TGTGCCAGCAGCTACGGGAGGCTAGCGGGCCAAGAGACCCAGTACTTC	CASSYGRLAGQETQYF
TRBD1	TRBV5-1	NA	TRBJ1-4	TGCGCCAGCAGCTTGGAGACAGGGGGAGGTAATGAAAAACTGTTTTTT	CASSLETGGGNEKLFF
NA	TRBV6-1	NA	TRBJ2-7	TGTGCCAGCAGTCCCAGGGCGGGACAGCTAAGAAAATTATCCTACGAGCAGTACTTC	CASSPRAGQLRKLSYEQYF
NA	TRBV7-2	few	TRBJ1-2	TGTGCCAGCAGCCAAGGGGCACTAAACTATGGCTACACCTTC	CASSQGALNYGYTF
NA	TRBV3-1	NA	TRBJ2-5	TGTGCCAGCAGCACCCCACAGGTACAAGAGACCCAGTACTTC	CASSTPQVQETQYF
NA	TRBV20-1	NA	TRBJ2-1	TGCAGTGTTATAGAGAGTCAGGTTCCCTACAATGAGCAGTTCTTC	CSVIESQVPYNEQFF
NA	TRBV10-3	NA	TRBJ2-7	TGTGCCATCAGTGATGGGTTAAAGGTTAGCGGCGAGCAGTACTTC	CAISDGLKVSGEQYF
NA	TRBV7-9	NA	TRBJ2-7	TGTGCCAGCAGCTATGGAGACGCCTCCTACGAGCAGTACTTC	CASSYGDASYEQYF
NA	TRBV7-9	NA	TRBJ1-1	TGTGCCAGCAGACGCTGGTCCTCAGGGAGGAACACTGAAGCTTTCTTT	CASRRWSSGRNTEAFF
NA	TRBV5-1	NA	TRBJ1-1	TGCGCCAGCAGCACCTCTGGGCAGGGAAACACTGAAGCTTTCTTT	CASSTSGQGNTEAFF
TRBD1	TRBV7-9	NA	TRBJ1-2	TGTGCCGGTTGGACAGGGTATGGCTACACCTTC	CAGWTGYGYTF
NA	TRBV12-3/TRBV12-4	many	TRBJ1-5	TGTGCCAGCAGTGAGAGGGGTAATCAGCCCCAGCATTTT	CASSERGNQPQHF
TRBD1	TRBV5-1	few	TRBJ2-3	TGCGCCAGCAGCTTGCCGGGACAGGGGGCGGATACGCAGTATTTT	CASSLPGQGADTQYF
NA	TRBV5-1	few	TRBJ1-2	TGCGCCAGCAGCGAGGACAGAGATGGCTACACCTTC	CASSEDRDGYTF
NA	TRBV29-1	NA	TRBJ2-7	TGCAGCGTCGGACAGGCGGGGCCTTTAGTCTACGAGCAGTACTTC	CSVGQAGPLVYEQYF
TRBD1	TRBV6-6	NA	TRBJ1-1	TGTGCCAGCAGTTACGGGACAGGGGGAATGAACACTGAAGCTTTCTTT	CASSYGTGGMNTEAFF
NA	TRBV10-3	NA	TRBJ2-7	TGTGCCATCAGTGAGTTCGGGACCCACTACGAGCAGTACTTC	CAISEFGTHYEQYF
NA	TRBV5-1	once	TRBJ2-7	TGCGCCAGCAGCTTGGTTGTATCCCCCTACGAGCAGTACTTC	CASSLVVSPYEQYF
TRBD2	TRBV12-3/TRBV12-4	NA	TRBJ2-3	TGTGCCAGCAGTCCCGGGACTAGCGTCGCCCGACCGGACACAGATACGCAGTATTTT	CASSPGTSVARPDTDTQYF
TRBD2	TRBV12-3/TRBV12-4	few	TRBJ2-1	TGTGCCAGCAGTTCTACCGGGACTAGCGGCAAGCAGTTCTTC	CASSSTGTSGKQFF